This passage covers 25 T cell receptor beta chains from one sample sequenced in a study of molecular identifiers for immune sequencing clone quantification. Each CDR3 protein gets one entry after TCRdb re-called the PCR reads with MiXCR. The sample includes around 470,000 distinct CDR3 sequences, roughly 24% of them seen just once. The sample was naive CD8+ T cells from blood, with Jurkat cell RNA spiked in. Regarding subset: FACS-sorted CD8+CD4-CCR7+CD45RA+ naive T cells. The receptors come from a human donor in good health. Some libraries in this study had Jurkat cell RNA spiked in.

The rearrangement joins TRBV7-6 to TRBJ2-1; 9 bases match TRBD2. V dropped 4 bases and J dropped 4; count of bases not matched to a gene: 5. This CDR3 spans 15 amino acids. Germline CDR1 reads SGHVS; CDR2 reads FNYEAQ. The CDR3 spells CASSSVAGEYNEQFF. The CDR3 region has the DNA TGTGCCAGCAGCTCCGTAGCGGGAGAGTACAATGAGCAGTTCTTC.

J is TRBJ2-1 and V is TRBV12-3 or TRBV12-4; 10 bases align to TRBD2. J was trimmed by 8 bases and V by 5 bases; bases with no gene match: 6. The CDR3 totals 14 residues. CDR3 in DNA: TGTGCCAGCAGTAGAGCGGGAGGGCCCCATGAGCAGTTCTTC. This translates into CASSRAGGPHEQFF.

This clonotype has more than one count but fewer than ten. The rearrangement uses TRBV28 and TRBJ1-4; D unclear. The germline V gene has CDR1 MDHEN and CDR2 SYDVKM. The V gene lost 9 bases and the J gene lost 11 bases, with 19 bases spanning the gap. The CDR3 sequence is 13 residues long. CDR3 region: CASRGKAMWKLFF. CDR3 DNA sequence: TGTGCCAGTCGCGGCAAAGCAATGTGGAAACTGTTTTTT.

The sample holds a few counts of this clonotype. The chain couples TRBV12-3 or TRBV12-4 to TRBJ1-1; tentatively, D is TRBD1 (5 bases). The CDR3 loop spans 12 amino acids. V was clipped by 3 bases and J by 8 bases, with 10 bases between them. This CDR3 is CASSFGADEAFF. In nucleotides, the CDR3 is TGTGCCAGCAGTTTCGGGGCGGACGAAGCTTTCTTT.

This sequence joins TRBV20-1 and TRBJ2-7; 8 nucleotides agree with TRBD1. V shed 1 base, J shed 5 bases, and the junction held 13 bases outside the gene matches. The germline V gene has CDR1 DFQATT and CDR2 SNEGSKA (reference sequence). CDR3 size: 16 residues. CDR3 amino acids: CSARAPRGTGPHEQYF. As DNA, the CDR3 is TGCAGTGCTAGAGCTCCCAGAGGGACAGGTCCCCACGAGCAGTACTTC.

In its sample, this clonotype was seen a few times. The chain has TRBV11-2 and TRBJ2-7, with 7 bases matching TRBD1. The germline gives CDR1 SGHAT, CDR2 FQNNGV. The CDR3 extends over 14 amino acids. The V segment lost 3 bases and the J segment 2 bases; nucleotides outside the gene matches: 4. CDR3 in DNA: TGTGCCAGCAGCTTTGGGACAGAAACCTACGAGCAGTACTTC. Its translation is CASSFGTETYEQYF.

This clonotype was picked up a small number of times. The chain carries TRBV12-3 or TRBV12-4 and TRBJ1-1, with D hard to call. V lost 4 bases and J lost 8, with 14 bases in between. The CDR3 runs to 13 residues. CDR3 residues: CASSSDPMSEAFF. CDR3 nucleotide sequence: TGTGCCAGCAGTTCTGACCCCATGAGCGAAGCTTTCTTT.

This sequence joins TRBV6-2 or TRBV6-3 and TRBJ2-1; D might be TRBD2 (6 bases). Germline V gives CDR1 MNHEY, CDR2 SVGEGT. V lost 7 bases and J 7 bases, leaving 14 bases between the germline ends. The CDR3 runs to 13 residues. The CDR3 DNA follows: TGTGCCAGCAACATTAACGGGGGAAATGAGCAGTTCTTC. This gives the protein CASNINGGNEQFF.

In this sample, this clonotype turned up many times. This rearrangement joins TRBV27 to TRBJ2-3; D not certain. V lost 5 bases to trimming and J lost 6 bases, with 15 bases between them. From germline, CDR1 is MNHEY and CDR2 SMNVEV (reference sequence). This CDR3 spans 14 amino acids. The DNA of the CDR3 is TGTGCCAGCAGTAGTAGGCCTCTCTCGGATACGCAGTATTTT. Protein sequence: CASSSRPLSDTQYF.

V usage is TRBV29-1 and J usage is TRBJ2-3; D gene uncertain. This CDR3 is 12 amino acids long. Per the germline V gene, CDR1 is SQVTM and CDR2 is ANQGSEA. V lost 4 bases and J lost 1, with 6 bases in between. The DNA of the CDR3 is TGCAGCGTTGGCAGAGGCACAGATACGCAGTATTTT. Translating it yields CSVGRGTDTQYF.

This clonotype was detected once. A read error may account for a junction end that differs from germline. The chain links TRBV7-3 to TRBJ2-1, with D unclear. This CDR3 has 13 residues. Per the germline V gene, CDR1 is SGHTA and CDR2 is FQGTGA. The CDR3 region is CASSLTSSNAQFF. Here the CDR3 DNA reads TGTGCCAGCAGCTTAACTTCCTCCAATGCGCAGTTCTTC.

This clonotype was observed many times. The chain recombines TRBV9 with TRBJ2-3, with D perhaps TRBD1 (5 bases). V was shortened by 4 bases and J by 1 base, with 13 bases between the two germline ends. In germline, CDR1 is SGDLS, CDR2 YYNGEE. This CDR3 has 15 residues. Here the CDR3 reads CASSPRWGRTDTQYF. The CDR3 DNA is TGTGCCAGCAGCCCCAGGTGGGGCCGCACAGATACGCAGTATTTT. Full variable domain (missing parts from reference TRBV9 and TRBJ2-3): DSGVTQTPKHLITATGQRVTLRCSPRSGDLSVYWYQQSLDQGLQFLIQYYNGEERAKGNILERFSAQQFPDLHSELNLSSLELGDSALYFCASSPRWGRTDTQYFGPGTRLTVL.

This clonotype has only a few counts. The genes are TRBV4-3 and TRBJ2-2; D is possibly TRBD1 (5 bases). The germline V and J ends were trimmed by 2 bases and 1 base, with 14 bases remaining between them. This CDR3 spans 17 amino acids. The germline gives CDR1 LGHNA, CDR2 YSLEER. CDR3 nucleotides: TGCGCCAGCAGCCAACTTCTGAGGCAGGGGAACACCGGGGAGCTGTTTTTT. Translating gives CASSQLLRQGNTGELFF.

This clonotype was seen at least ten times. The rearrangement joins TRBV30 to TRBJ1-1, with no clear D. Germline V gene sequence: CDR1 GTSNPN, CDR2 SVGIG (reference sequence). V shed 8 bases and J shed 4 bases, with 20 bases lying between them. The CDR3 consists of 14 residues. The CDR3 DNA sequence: TGTGCCCGAGAACCGGGTCCAAGAGGCACTGAAGCTTTCTTT. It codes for CAREPGPRGTEAFF. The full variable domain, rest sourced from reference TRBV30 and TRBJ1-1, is SQTIHQWPATLVQPVGSPLSLECTVEGTSNPNLYWYRQAAGRGLQLLFYSVGIGQISSEVPQNLSASRPQDRQFILSSKKLLLSDSGFYLCAREPGPRGTEAFFGQGTRLTVV.

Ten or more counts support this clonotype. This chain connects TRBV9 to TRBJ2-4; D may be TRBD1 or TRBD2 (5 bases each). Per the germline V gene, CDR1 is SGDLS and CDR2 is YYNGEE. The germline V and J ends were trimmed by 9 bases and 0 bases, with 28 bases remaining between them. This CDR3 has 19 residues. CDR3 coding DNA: TGTGCCACCAATACCACATTTAAACGGGGCTGCCTAGCCAAAAACATTCAGTACTTC. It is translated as CATNTTFKRGCLAKNIQYF.

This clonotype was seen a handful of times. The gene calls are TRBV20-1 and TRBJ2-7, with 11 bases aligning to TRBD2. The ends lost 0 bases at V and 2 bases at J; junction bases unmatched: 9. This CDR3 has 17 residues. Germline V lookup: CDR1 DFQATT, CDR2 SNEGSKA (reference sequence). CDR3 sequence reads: CSARDSGLAGETYEQYF. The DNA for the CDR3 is TGCAGTGCTAGAGATAGCGGACTAGCGGGCGAGACCTACGAGCAGTACTTC.

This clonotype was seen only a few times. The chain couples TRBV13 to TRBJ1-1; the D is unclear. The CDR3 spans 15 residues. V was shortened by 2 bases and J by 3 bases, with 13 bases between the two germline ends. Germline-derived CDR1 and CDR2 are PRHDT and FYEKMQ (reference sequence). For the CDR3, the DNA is TGTGCCAGCAGCTTAAACAGACCAGTCGACACTGAAGCTTTCTTT. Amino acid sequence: CASSLNRPVDTEAFF.

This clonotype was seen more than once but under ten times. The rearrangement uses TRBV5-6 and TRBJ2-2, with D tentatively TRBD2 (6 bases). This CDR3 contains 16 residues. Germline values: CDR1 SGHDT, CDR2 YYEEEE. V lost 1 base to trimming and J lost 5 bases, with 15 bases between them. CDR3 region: CASSLWGGGRTGELFF. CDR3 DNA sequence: TGTGCCAGCAGCTTGTGGGGTGGAGGGCGAACCGGGGAGCTGTTTTTT.

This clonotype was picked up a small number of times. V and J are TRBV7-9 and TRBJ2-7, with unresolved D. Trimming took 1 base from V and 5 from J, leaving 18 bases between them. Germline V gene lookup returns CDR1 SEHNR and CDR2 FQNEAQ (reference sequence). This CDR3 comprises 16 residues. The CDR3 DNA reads TGTGCCAGCAGCTTAGAGGGTTCCCCTACTCTCAACGAGCAGTACTTC. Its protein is CASSLEGSPTLNEQYF.

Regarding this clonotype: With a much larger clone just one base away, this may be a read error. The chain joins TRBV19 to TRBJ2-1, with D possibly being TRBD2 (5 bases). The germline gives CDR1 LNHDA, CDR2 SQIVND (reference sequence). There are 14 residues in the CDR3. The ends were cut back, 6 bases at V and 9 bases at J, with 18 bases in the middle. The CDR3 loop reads CASSLGSAAGEQFF. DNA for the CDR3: TGTGCCAGTAGCCTGGGGTCCGCGGCGGGTGAGCAGTTCTTC. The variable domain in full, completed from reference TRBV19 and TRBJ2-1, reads DGGITQSPKYLFRKEGQNVTLSCEQNLNHDAMYWYRQDPGQGLRLIYYSQIVNDFQKGDIAEGYSVSREKKESFPLTVTSAQKNPTAFYLCASSLGSAAGEQFFGPGTRLTVL.

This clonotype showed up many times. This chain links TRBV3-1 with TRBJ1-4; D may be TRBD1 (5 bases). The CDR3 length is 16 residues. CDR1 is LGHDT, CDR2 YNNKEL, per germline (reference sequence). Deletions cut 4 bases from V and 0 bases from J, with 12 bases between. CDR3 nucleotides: TGTGCCAGCAGCCGGCGGGGACCAGCAACTAATGAAAAACTGTTTTTT. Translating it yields CASSRRGPATNEKLFF.

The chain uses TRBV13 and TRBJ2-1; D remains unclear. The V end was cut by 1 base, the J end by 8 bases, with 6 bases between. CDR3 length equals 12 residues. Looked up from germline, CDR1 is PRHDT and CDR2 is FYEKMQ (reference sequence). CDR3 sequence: CASSLVSDEQFF. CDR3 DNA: TGTGCCAGCAGCTTAGTGAGCGATGAGCAGTTCTTC.

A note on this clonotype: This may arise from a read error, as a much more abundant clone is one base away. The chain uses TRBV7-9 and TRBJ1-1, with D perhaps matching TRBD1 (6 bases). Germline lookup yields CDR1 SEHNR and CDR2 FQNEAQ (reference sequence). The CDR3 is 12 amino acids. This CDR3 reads CASGLGGGEAFF. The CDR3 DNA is TGTGCCAGCGGCTTAGGAGGGGGTGAAGCTTTCTTT. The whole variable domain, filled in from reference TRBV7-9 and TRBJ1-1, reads DTGVSQNPRHKITKRGQNVTFRCDPISEHNRLYWYRQTLGQGPEFLTYFQNEAQLEKSRLLSDRFSAERPKGSFSTLEIQRTEQGDSAMYLCASGLGGGEAFFGQGTRLTVV.

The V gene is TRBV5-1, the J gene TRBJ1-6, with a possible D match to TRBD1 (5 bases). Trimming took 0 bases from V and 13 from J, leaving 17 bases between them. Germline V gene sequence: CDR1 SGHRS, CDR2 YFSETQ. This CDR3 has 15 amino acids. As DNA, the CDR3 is TGCGCCAGCAGCTTGGTTTGGCAGGGTCTTTCTCCCCTCCACTTT. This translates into CASSLVWQGLSPLHF. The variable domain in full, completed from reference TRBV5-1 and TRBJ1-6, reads KAGVTQTPRYLIKTRGQQVTLSCSPISGHRSVSWYQQTPGQGLQFLFEYFSETQRNKGNFPGRFSGRQFSNSRSEMNVSTLELGDSALYLCASSLVWQGLSPLHFGNGTRLTVT.

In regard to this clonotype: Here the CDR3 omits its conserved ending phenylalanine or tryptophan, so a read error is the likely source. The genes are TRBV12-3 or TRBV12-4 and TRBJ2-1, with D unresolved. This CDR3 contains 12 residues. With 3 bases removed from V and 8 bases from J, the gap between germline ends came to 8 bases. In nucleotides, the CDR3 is TGTGCCAGCAGTTTGACGGTCCATGAGCAGTTCTTA. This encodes CASSLTVHEQFL.